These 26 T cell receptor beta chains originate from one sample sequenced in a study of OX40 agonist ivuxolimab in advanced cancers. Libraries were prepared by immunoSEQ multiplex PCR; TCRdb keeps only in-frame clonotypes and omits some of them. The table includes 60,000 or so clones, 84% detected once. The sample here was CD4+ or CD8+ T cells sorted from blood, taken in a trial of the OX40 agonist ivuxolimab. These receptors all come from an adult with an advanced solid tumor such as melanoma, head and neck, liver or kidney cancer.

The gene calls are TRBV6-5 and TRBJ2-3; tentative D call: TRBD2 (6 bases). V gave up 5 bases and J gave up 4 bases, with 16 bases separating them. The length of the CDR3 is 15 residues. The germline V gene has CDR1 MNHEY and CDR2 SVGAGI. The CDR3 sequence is CASSLSGVEPDTQYF. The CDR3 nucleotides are TGTGCCAGCAGTCTCTCGGGAGTCGAACCAGATACGCAGTATTTT.

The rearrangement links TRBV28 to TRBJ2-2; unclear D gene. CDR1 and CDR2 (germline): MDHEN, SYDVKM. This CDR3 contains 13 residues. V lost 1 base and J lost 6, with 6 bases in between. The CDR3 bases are TGTGCCAGCAGTTTATTAGGGCCCGGGGAGCTGTTTTTT. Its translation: CASSLLGPGELFF.

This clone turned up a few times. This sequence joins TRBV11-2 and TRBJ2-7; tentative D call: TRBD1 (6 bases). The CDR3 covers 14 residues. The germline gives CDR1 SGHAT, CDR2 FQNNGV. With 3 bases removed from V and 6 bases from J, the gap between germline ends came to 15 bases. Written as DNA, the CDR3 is TGTGCCAGCAGCTTGGCCCAGGGGATCCGCGAGCAGTACTTC. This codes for CASSLAQGIREQYF.

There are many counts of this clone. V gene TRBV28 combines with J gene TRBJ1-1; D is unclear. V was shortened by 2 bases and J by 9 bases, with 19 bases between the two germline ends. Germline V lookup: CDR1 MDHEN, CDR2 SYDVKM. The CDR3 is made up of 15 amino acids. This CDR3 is CASSLPHTMGSKAFF. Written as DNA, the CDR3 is TGTGCCAGCAGTTTACCCCACACAATGGGTTCCAAAGCTTTCTTT. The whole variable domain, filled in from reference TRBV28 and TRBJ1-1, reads DVKVTQSSRYLVKRTGEKVFLECVQDMDHENMFWYRQDPGLGLRLIYFSYDVKMKEKGDIPEGYSVSREKKERFSLILESASTNQTSMYLCASSLPHTMGSKAFFGQGTRLTVV.

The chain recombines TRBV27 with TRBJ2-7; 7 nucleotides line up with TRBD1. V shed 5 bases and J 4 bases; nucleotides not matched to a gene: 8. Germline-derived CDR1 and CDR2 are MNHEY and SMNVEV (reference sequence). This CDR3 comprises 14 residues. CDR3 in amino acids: CASSPGQILYEQYF. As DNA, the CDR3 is TGTGCCAGCAGTCCGGGACAGATTTTGTACGAGCAGTACTTC.

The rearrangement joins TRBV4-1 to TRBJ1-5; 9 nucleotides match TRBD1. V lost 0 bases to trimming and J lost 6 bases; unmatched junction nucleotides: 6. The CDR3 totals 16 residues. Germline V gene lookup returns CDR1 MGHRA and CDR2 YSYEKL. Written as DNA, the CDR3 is TGCGCCAGCAGCCAAGAAGGACAGGGGAGACGTCAGCCCCAGCATTTT. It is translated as CASSQEGQGRRQPQHF.

The CDR3 protein is CASSIGTSGRNEQFF. The DNA for the CDR3 is TGTGCCAGCAGCATCGGGACTAGCGGGAGAAATGAGCAGTTCTTC. The V call is TRBV7-9, the J call TRBJ2-1, with 14 nucleotides matching TRBD2. Per germline, CDR1 SEHNR and CDR2 FQNEAQ (reference sequence). CDR3 length equals 15 residues. The V and J ends lost 5 bases and 7 bases, in that order; junction bases with no gene match: 4.

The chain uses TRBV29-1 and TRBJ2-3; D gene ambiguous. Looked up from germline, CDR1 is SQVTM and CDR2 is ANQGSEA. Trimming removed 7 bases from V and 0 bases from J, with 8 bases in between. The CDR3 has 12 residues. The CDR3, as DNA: TGCAGCGCTGCCCGGAGCACAGATACGCAGTATTTT. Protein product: CSAARSTDTQYF.

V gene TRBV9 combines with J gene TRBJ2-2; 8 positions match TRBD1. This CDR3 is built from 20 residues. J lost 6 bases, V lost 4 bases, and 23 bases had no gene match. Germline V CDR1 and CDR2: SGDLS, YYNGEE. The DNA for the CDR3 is TGTGCCAGCAGCTCCCTTCCTGGGACAGGAGCGAACCCAGGGGCCGGGGAGCTGTTTTTT. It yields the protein CASSSLPGTGANPGAGELFF.

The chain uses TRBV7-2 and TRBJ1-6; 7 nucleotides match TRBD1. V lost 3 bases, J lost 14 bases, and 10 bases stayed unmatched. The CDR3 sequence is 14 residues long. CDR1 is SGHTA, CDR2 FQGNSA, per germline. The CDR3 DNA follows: TGTGCCAGCAGCTTTCACAGGGGACTGGAAACCCTCCACTTT. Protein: CASSFHRGLETLHF.

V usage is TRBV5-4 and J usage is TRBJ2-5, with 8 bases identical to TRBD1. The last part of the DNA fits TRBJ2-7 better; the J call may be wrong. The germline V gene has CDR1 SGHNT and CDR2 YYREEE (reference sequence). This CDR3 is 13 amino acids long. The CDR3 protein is CASSWTGSYEQYF. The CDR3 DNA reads TGTGCCAGCAGCTGGACAGGGAGTTACGAGCAGTACTTC.

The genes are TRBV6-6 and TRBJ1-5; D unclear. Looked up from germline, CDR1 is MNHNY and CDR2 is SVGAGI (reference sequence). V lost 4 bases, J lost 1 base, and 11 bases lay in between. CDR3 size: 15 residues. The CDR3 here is CASSFYGASNQPQHF. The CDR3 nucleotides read TGTGCCAGCAGTTTCTATGGAGCGAGCAATCAGCCCCAGCATTTT.

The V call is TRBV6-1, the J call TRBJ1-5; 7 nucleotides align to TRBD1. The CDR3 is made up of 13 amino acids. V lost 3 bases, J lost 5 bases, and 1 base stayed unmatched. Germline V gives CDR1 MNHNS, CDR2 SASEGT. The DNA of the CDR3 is TGTGCCAGCAGTGACCAGGGGGATCAGCCCCAGCATTTT. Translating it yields CASSDQGDQPQHF.

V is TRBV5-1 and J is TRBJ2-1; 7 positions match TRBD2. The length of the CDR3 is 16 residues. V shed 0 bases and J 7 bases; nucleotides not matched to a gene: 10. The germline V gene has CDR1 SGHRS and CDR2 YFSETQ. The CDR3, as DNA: TGCGCCAGCAGCTTGGGGGTGACGGGAGGAACTAATGAGCAGTTCTTC. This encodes CASSLGVTGGTNEQFF.

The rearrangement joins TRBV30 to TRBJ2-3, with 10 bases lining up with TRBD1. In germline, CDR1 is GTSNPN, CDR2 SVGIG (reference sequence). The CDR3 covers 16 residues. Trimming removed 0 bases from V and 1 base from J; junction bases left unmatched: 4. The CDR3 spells CAWSVGTGVGTDTQYF. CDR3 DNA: TGTGCCTGGAGTGTTGGGACAGGGGTCGGCACAGATACGCAGTATTTT.

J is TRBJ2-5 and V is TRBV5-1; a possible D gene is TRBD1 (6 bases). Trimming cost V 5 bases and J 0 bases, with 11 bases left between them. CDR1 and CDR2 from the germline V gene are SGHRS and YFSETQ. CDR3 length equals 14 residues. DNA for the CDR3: TGCGCCAGCAGTCCCGGACAGAACCAAGAGACCCAGTACTTC. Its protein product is CASSPGQNQETQYF.

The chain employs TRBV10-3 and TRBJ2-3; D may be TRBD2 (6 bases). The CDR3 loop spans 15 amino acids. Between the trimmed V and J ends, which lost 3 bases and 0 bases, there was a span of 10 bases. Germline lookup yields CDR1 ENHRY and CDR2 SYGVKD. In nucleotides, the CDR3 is TGTGCCATCAGTGATGGACTACCTAGCACAGATACGCAGTATTTT. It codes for CAISDGLPSTDTQYF.

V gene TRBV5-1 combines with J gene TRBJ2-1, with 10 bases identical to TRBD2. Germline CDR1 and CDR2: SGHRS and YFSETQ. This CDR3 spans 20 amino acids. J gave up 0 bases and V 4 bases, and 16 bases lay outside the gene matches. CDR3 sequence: CASSPQGSSSGGHSYNEQFF. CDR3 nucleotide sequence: TGCGCCAGCAGCCCACAGGGTTCGTCTAGCGGGGGCCACTCCTACAATGAGCAGTTCTTC.

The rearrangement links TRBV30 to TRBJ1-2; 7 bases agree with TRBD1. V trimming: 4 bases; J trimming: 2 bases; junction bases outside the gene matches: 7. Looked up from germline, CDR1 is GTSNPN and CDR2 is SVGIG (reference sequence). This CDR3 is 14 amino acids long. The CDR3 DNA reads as TGTGCCTGGACCCCTCGGACAGGAAACTATGGCTACACCTTC. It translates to CAWTPRTGNYGYTF.

The CDR3 protein is CASSSTGGQGTEAFF. The CDR3, as DNA: TGTGCCAGCAGCTCGACCGGGGGACAGGGCACTGAAGCTTTCTTT. The rearrangement joins TRBV7-6 to TRBJ1-1, with 9 positions matching TRBD1. This CDR3 is built from 15 residues. From germline, CDR1 is SGHVS and CDR2 FNYEAQ. V gave up 4 bases and J gave up 4 bases; unmatched junction bases: 7.

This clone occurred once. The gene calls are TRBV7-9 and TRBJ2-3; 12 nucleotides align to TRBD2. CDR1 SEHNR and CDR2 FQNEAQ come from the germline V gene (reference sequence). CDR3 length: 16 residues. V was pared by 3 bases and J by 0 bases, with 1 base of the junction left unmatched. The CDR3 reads CASSFGLAGSTDTQYF. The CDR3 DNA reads TGTGCCAGCAGCTTCGGACTAGCGGGGAGCACAGATACGCAGTATTTT. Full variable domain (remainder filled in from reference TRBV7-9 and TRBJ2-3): DTGVSQNPRHKITKRGQNVTFRCDPISEHNRLYWYRQTLGQGPEFLTYFQNEAQLEKSRLLSDRFSAERPKGSFSTLEIQRTEQGDSAMYLCASSFGLAGSTDTQYFGPGTRLTVL.

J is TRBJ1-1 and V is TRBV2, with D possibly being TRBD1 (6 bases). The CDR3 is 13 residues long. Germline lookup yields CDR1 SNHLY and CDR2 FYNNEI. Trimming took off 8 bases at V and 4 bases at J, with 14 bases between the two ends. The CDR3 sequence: CASGRGESTEAFF. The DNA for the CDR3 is TGTGCCAGCGGGAGGGGGGAAAGCACTGAAGCTTTCTTT. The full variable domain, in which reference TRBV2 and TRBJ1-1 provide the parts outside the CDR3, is EPEVTQTPSHQVTQMGQEVILRCVPISNHLYFYWYRQILGQKVEFLVSFYNNEISEKSEIFDDQFSVERPDGSNFTLKIRSTKLEDSAMYFCASGRGESTEAFFGQGTRLTVV.

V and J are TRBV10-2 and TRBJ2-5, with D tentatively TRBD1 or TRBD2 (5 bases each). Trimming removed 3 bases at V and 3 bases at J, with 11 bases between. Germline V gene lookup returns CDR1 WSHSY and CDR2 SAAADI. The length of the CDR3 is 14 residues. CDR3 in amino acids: CASSEGTTKETQYF. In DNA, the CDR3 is TGCGCCAGCAGTGAAGGGACCACAAAAGAGACCCAGTACTTC.

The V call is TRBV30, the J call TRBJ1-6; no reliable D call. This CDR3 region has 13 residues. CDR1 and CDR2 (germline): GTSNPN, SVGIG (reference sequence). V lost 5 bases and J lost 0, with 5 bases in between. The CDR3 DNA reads TGTGCCTGGGGGAGCTCCTATAATTCACCCCTCCACTTT. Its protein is CAWGSSYNSPLHF.

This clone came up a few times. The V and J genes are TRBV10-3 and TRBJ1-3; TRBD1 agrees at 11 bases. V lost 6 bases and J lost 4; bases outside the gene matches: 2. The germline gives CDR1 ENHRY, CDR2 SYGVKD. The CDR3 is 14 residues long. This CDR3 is CAIRDRGRGNTIYF. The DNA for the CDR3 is TGTGCCATCAGGGACAGGGGGCGCGGAAACACCATATATTTT.

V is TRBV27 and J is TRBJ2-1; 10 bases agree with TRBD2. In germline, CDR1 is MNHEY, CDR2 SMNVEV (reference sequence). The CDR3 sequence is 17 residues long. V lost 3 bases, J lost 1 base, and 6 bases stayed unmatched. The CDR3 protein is CASSFSVLAGSYNEQFF. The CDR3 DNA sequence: TGTGCCAGCAGTTTCTCCGTACTAGCGGGATCCTACAATGAGCAGTTCTTC.